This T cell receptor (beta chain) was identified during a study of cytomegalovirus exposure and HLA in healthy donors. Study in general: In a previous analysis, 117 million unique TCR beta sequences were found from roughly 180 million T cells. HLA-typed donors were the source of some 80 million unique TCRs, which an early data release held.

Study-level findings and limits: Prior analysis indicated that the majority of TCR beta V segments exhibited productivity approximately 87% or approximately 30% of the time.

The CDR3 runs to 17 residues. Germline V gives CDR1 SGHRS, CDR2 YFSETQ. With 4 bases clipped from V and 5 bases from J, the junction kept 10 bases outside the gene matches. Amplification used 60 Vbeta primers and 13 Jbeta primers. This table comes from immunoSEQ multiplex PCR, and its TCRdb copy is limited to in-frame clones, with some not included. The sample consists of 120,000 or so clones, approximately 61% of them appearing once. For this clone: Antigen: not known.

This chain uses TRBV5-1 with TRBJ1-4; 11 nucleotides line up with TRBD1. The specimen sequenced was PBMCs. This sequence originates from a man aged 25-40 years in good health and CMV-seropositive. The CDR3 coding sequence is TGCGCCAGCAGCAACGGACAGGGGGCAGTTGGAAATGAAAAACTGTTTTTT. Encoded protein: CASSNGQGAVGNEKLFF.